This T cell receptor beta chain was captured by sequencing in a study of T cell responses to AZD1222 COVID-19 vaccine. Broader study findings: Mapped onto spike, vaccine-associated CD4 TCRs spanned it and were dominant at 160-218 and 743-854. Baseline antibody screening turned up just a handful of seropositive AZD1222 recipients. The sample set comprised mostly white British donors with more females, and clonal diversity was possibly underestimated. Targets within unmutated variant regions were reportedly found for nearly half of spike-specific TCRs.

About this clone: What it binds is not known.

The CDR3 is 15 amino acids. V was shortened by 2 bases and J by 0 bases, with 11 bases between the two germline ends. The germline V gene has CDR1 GTSNPN and CDR2 SVGIG (reference sequence). Clones were read by immunoSEQ multiplex PCR, and TCRdb kept only the in-frame ones, dropping some. The table shows about 200,000 clones, with more than 80% occurring only once. The chain links TRBV30 to TRBJ1-3; D is ambiguous. The TCR comes from an adult who received the MenACWY meningococcal vaccine as a control. This specimen consisted of peripheral blood, obtained 28 days after the second dose of the MenACWY control vaccine. The CDR3 sequence is CAWSRSRSSGNTIYF. CDR3 DNA sequence: TGTGCCTGGAGTCGGTCAAGGAGCTCTGGAAACACCATATATTTT.